This T cell receptor (beta chain) came from a study of graft-versus-host responses after intestinal transplantation. V was pared by 0 bases and J by 6 bases, with 8 bases of the junction left unmatched. CDR1 is GTSNPN, CDR2 SVGIG, per germline (reference sequence). CDR3 length equals 14 residues. Profiling relied on immunoSEQ multiplex PCR, and the TCRdb table lists in-frame clones only, not all of them. The repertoire holds 45,000 or so clones, with around 90% as singletons. This rearrangement joins TRBV30 to TRBJ2-7, with TRBD1 matching over 7 bases. This TCR derives from a human patient who received an intestinal transplant, so some T cells may come from the graft donor. This sample comprised PBMCs, obtained 524 days after transplant. As DNA, the CDR3 is TGTGCCTGGAGTGTACGGGGACAGCTACCCGAGCAGTACTTC. This translates into CAWSVRGQLPEQYF.